The clone carrying this T cell receptor (beta chain) has just a few counts. The sample originates from a study of early T cells in non-severe SARS-CoV-2 infection. Study summary: Chains were unpaired, as sequencing was done on bulk RNA from unsorted whole blood.

TCRdb processed the 5' RACE reads anew with MiXCR; each CDR3 protein has one entry. The sample includes about 64,000 distinct CDR3 sequences, just over 20% of them seen just once. Looked up from germline, CDR1 is MNHNY and CDR2 is SVGAGI (reference sequence). CDR3 length: 13 residues. V was clipped by 4 bases and J by 4 bases, with 10 bases between them. The V call is TRBV6-6, the J call TRBJ1-1; D is perhaps TRBD1 (5 bases). The sequence was obtained from an adult who was a healthcare worker with PCR-confirmed SARS-CoV-2 infection or an uninfected control (not recorded which). Sequenced here: whole blood, sampled at baseline. CDR3 residues: CASSSLQGTEAFF. CDR3 coding DNA: TGTGCCAGCAGTTCCCTCCAGGGCACTGAAGCTTTCTTT.